These 20 T cell receptor beta chains were all obtained from the same sample, sequenced in a study of blood T cell repertoires in COVID-19. Only in-frame clones appear in the TCRdb table, and some are missing; sequencing was by immunoSEQ multiplex PCR. In the table there are tens of thousands of clones, roughly 71% of which are singletons. Sequences were obtained from peripheral blood. The receptors were gathered from an elderly man with active or convalescent COVID-19.

This rearrangement joins TRBV2 to TRBJ1-4; perhaps TRBD1 as D (6 bases). V was shortened by 6 bases and J by 7 bases, with 18 bases between the two germline ends. In germline, CDR1 is SNHLY, CDR2 FYNNEI. The CDR3 has 15 amino acids. CDR3 protein: CASSLDRPPAEKLFF. The DNA for the CDR3 is TGTGCCAGCAGCTTAGACAGGCCTCCGGCTGAAAAACTGTTTTTT.

This clone was picked up one time. J is TRBJ2-2 and V is TRBV19; 12 nucleotides agree with TRBD2. J lost 7 bases, V lost 6 bases, and 15 bases had no gene match. Germline lookup yields CDR1 LNHDA and CDR2 SQIVND (reference sequence). This CDR3 region has 18 residues. The CDR3 DNA reads TGTGCCAGTAGCGAAAGACTAGGACTAGCGGGACGGAACGGGGAGCTGTTTTTT. It yields the protein CASSERLGLAGRNGELFF.

This clone was seen more than once but under ten times. The CDR3 DNA reads TGTGCCAGCACCGAAGACAACTCCTACGAGCAGTACTTC. Translated, it gives CASTEDNSYEQYF. The gene calls are TRBV12-3 or TRBV12-4 and TRBJ2-7; D unresolved. V shed 7 bases and J shed 0 bases, with 10 bases lying between them. The CDR3 runs 13 residues.

The chain is built from TRBV18 and TRBJ2-1, with D possibly being TRBD2 (6 bases). V dropped 2 bases and J dropped 1 base, with 9 bases sitting between them. Germline V gene sequence: CDR1 KGHSH, CDR2 LQKENI. This CDR3 contains 15 residues. CDR3 sequence reads: CASSPEAGSYNEQFF. As DNA, the CDR3 is TGTGCCAGCTCACCAGAGGCGGGATCCTACAATGAGCAGTTCTTC.

The rearrangement uses TRBV7-2 and TRBJ2-7; D is ambiguous. V lost 3 bases, J lost 0 bases, and 9 bases lay in between. The germline CDR1 and CDR2 sequences are SGHTA and FQGNSA. The CDR3 extends over 14 amino acids. CDR3 nucleotide sequence: TGTGCCAGCAGCTTCGTCATGGCCTCCTACGAGCAGTACTTC. Amino acid sequence: CASSFVMASYEQYF.

The genes are TRBV28 and TRBJ2-7; 8 nucleotides line up with TRBD2. Germline V CDR1 and CDR2: MDHEN, SYDVKM. The CDR3 consists of 15 residues. After removal of 9 bases from V and 1 base from J, the junction contained 11 bases not matched to a gene. The CDR3 region has the DNA TGTGCCAGTTCACTATTGGGACTAGGGTCCTACGAGCAGTACTTC. Residues: CASSLLGLGSYEQYF.

The chain has TRBV27 and TRBJ2-2, with 11 bases that match TRBD1. V was clipped by 1 base and J by 5 bases; unmatched bases: 9. CDR1 and CDR2 from the germline V gene are MNHEY and SMNVEV (reference sequence). This CDR3 is built from 18 residues. This CDR3 is CASSLFYSGQGDTGELFF. The CDR3 DNA sequence: TGTGCCAGCAGTTTATTCTACTCGGGACAGGGGGATACCGGGGAGCTGTTTTTT.

For the CDR3, the DNA is TGTGCCAGCAGCCAAAGACTAGCGGGACCCGAGCAGTACTTC. Encoded protein: CASSQRLAGPEQYF. The gene calls are TRBV13 and TRBJ2-7, with TRBD2 identical over 11 bases. Germline lookup yields CDR1 PRHDT and CDR2 FYEKMQ (reference sequence). The CDR3 has 14 residues. V lost 5 bases, J lost 6 bases, and 6 bases stayed unmatched.

CDR3 residues: CASSPLPGANVLTF. CDR3 nucleotides: TGTGCCAGCAGCCCCCTTCCTGGGGCCAACGTCCTGACTTTC. The chain combines TRBV6-4 with TRBJ2-6; D is ambiguous. Per the germline V gene, CDR1 is MRHNA and CDR2 is SNTAGT. The CDR3 spans 14 residues. Trimming stripped 6 bases from V and 2 bases from J, with 8 bases between.

The chain carries TRBV18 and TRBJ2-1, with 7 bases lining up with TRBD1. J lost 2 bases, V lost 6 bases, and 1 base had no gene match. There are 13 residues in the CDR3. CDR1 KGHSH and CDR2 LQKENI come from the germline V gene. Written as DNA, the CDR3 is TGTGCCAGCTCGGGACAGACCTACAATGAGCAGTTCTTC. It encodes CASSGQTYNEQFF.

The chain joins TRBV5-1 to TRBJ2-1; 8 bases align to TRBD2. The CDR3 consists of 15 residues. The V and J ends lost 3 bases and 8 bases, in that order; junction bases with no gene match: 10. Germline CDR1 is SGHRS and CDR2 is YFSETQ. The CDR3, as DNA: TGCGCCAGCAGCTCGGTAGGGACTAGTGGGGATGAGCAGTTCTTC. Its protein product is CASSSVGTSGDEQFF.

This clone was seen just once. This chain joins TRBV9 and TRBJ2-5; a possible D gene is TRBD2 (5 bases). The CDR3 consists of 13 residues. Deletions cut 0 bases from V and 5 bases from J, with 8 bases between. Germline CDR1 SGDLS, CDR2 YYNGEE. The CDR3 region has the DNA TGTGCCAGCAGCGTAGGAGGGTGGGAGACCCAGTACTTC. Translation: CASSVGGWETQYF.

The chain uses TRBV19 and TRBJ2-7, with D possibly matching TRBD1 (5 bases). CDR1 is LNHDA, CDR2 SQIVND, per germline (reference sequence). The CDR3 covers 14 residues. V lost 5 bases and J lost 2, with 13 bases in between. CDR3: CASSFRQPPYEQYF. The CDR3 DNA is TGTGCCAGTAGTTTTAGACAGCCACCCTACGAGCAGTACTTC.

The sample holds a few counts of this clone. V usage is TRBV19 and J usage is TRBJ1-5; weak D call: TRBD1 (6 bases). Germline V gene lookup returns CDR1 LNHDA and CDR2 SQIVND (reference sequence). The V and J ends lost 4 bases and 3 bases respectively, with 16 bases between them. The CDR3 totals 16 residues. For the CDR3, the DNA is TGTGCCAGTAGTAGAGGTGGGCAGGGGTACAATCAGCCCCAGCATTTT. Translation gives CASSRGGQGYNQPQHF.

Only a few counts were recorded for this clone. The chain joins TRBV4-2 to TRBJ2-1; 9 nucleotides agree with TRBD1. The length of the CDR3 is 15 residues. V lost 8 bases to trimming and J lost 9 bases; unmatched junction nucleotides: 14. Germline CDR1 reads LGHNA; CDR2 reads YNFKEQ. CDR3 in amino acids: CASGSGTGRWVEQFF. The CDR3 region has the DNA TGTGCCAGCGGCTCCGGGACAGGGAGATGGGTTGAGCAGTTCTTC.

The CDR3 DNA sequence: TGCAGCGGATTACAGGGGGCTCTCACAGATACGCAGTATTTT. This gives the protein CSGLQGALTDTQYF. This rearrangement joins TRBV29-1 to TRBJ2-3, with 9 bases identical to TRBD1. The CDR3 totals 14 residues. The V gene's germline CDR1 is SQVTM and CDR2 ANQGSEA. V gave up 7 bases and J gave up 2 bases; unmatched junction bases: 7.

This chain uses TRBV3-1 (or the pseudogene TRBV3-2) with TRBJ2-3; 10 nucleotides align to TRBD2. J gave up 12 bases and V 1 base, and 10 bases lay outside the gene matches. CDR3 length equals 15 residues. Germline V gene lookup returns CDR1 LGHDT and CDR2 YNNKEL (reference sequence). The CDR3 coding sequence is TGTGCCAGCAGCCAAGTAGCTAGCGGGGGTATACCACAGTATTTT. This encodes CASSQVASGGIPQYF.

The rearrangement links TRBV29-1 to TRBJ1-3; 8 nucleotides match TRBD1. This CDR3 region has 15 residues. V shed 6 bases, J shed 0 bases, and the junction held 7 bases outside the gene matches. CDR1 SQVTM and CDR2 ANQGSEA come from the germline V gene. DNA of the CDR3: TGCAGCGTACAGGGGGTGGTTAGCTCTGGAAACACCATATATTTT. As protein: CSVQGVVSSGNTIYF.

The chain has TRBV19 and TRBJ1-2; D remains unclear. V lost 0 bases, J lost 8 bases, and 10 bases lay in between. The CDR3 contains 13 residues. Germline V gene lookup returns CDR1 LNHDA and CDR2 SQIVND (reference sequence). CDR3 region: CASSIDPGRGYTF. The DNA of the CDR3 is TGTGCCAGTAGTATAGATCCAGGAAGAGGCTACACCTTC.

The chain employs TRBV6-5 and TRBJ1-2, with D possibly TRBD1 on 5 matching bases. Germline CDR1 reads MNHEY; CDR2 reads SVGAGI. Trimming removed 0 bases from V and 4 bases from J, with 12 bases in between. The CDR3 totals 15 residues. The CDR3 DNA reads as TGTGCCAGCAGTTACTCGGGGGGAGGGGTCTATGGCTACACCTTC. Translation: CASSYSGGGVYGYTF.